This T cell receptor beta chain emerged from a study of cytomegalovirus exposure and HLA in healthy donors. Across the study: HLA-typed donors contributed around 88 million unique TCRs, which were held in an early data release. Study findings and constraints: With high specificity and sensitivity, the classifier reportedly diagnosed cytomegalovirus status. The study labeled more than 150 TCR beta chains cytomegalovirus-associated. Differences between HLA loci emerged in a later analysis of TCR association rates, with DRB1 most and HLA-C fewest.

The CDR3 runs to 14 residues. CDR1 and CDR2 from the germline V gene are SGHKS and YYEKEE (reference sequence). V was pared by 0 bases and J by 4 bases, with 3 bases of the junction left unmatched. Turning to this clone: Its cognate antigen is unknown.

The PCR employed 60 Vbeta primers together with 13 Jbeta primers. Only in-frame clones appear in the TCRdb table, and some are missing; sequencing was by immunoSEQ multiplex PCR. This table lists more than 75,000 clones. The sequencing input was PBMCs. This TCR came from a man over 45 in good health and CMV-seropositive. The J gene is TRBJ1-2, the V gene TRBV5-5; 7 bases match TRBD1. This chain's CDR3 is CASSLETGTYGYTF. The DNA for the CDR3 is TGTGCCAGCAGCTTGGAGACAGGGACCTATGGCTACACCTTC.